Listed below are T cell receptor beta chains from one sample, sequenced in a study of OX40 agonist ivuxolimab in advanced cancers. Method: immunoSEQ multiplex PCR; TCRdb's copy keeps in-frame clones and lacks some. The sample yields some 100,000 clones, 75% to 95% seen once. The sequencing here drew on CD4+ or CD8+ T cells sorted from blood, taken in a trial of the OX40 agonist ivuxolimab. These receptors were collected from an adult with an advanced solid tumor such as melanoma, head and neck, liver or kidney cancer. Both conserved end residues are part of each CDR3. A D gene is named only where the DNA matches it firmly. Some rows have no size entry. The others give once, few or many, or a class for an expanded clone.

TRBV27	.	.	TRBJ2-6	TGTGCCAGCCGGTCCTCTGGGGCCAACGTCCTGACTTTC	CASRSSGANVLTF
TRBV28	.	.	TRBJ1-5	TGTGCCAGCAGTAAGAGTTTCCCGGGCAATCAGCCCCAGCATTTT	CASSKSFPGNQPQHF
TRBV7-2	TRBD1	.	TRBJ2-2	TGTGCCAGCAGCTTTGGGACAGGGGGAACCGGGGAGCTGTTTTTT	CASSFGTGGTGELFF
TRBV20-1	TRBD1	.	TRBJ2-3	TGCAGAGCGAACAGGGGAGATACGCAGTATTTT	CRANRGDTQYF
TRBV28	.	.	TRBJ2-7	TGTGCCAGCAGCCGCCGCTACGAGCAGTACTTC	CASSRRYEQYF
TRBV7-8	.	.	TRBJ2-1	TGTGCCAGCAGCTGGGGGGCCTACAATGAGCAGTTCTTC	CASSWGAYNEQFF
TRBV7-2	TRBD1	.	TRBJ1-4	TGTGCCAGCAGCGCGGGACAGGGTACCGAAAAACTGTTTTTT	CASSAGQGTEKLFF
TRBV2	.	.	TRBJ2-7	TGTGCCAGCAGCGCCTCCGGAGGGGGCTCCTACGAGCAGTACTTC	CASSASGGGSYEQYF
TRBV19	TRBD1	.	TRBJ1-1	TGTGCCAGTAGTATGGACAGGCCCAGGAACACTGAAGCTTTCTTT	CASSMDRPRNTEAFF
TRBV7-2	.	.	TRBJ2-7	TGTGCCAGCAGCTTAGTACGGTCTGACTACGAGCAGTACTTC	CASSLVRSDYEQYF
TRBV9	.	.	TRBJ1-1	TGTGCCAGCAGCGTAGACGAGGGGAGGGGGAACACTGAAGCTTTCTTT	CASSVDEGRGNTEAFF
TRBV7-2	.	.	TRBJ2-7	TGTGCCAGCACCTTAGACGCGGGAAGCTCCTACGAGCAGTACTTC	CASTLDAGSSYEQYF
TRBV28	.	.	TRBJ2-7	TGTGCCAGCAGAGAGCAGGGCCACGACTACGAGCAGTACTTC	CASREQGHDYEQYF
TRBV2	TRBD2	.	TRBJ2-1	TGTGCCAGCACCAGACTAGCGGGAGGTGGAGAGCAGTTCTTC	CASTRLAGGGEQFF
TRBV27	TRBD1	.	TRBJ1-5	TGTGCCAGCAGTTTATCCCCGGGACAGTCAAGAGATCAGCCCCAGCATTTT	CASSLSPGQSRDQPQHF
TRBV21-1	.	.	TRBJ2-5	TGTGCCAGCAGCAGCTGTCCGGTTTCACTGGGCAGGGTGGGGGAAGAGACCCAGTACTTC	CASSSCPVSLGRVGEETQYF
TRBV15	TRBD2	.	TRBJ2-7	TGTGCCACCAGCAGAGATTTTAGCGGGAGTTTCTACGAGCAGTACTTC	CATSRDFSGSFYEQYF
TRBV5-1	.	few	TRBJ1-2	TGCGCCAGCAGCTTGAAATCGGGCTATGGCTACACCTTC	CASSLKSGYGYTF
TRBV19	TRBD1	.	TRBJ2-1	TGTGCCAGTAGTATAGAGGGACAGCGACACAATGAGCAGTTCTTC	CASSIEGQRHNEQFF
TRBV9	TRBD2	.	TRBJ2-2	TGTGCCAGCAGCGTAGGGCTAGCGGGAGTTACCGGGGAGCTGTTTTTT	CASSVGLAGVTGELFF
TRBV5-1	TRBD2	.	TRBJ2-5	TGCGCCAGCAGCTCCGGGGCTAGCGGGAGAACGGTTCTAGAGACCCAGTACTTC	CASSSGASGRTVLETQYF
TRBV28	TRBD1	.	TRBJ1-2	TGTGCCAGCAGTTTGCCGACCGGGACAGGCTATGGCTACACCTTC	CASSLPTGTGYGYTF
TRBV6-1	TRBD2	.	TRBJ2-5	TGTGCCAGCAGTCCCGGGGGAGGGGTGGAGACCCAGTACTTC	CASSPGGGVETQYF
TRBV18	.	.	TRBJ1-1	TGTGCCAGCTCACCGCGGGACGGTGAAGCTTTCTTT	CASSPRDGEAFF
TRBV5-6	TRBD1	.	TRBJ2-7	TGTGCCAGCAGCTTGCGTCCGGGACAGGGCTTTTCCTACGAGCAGTACTTC	CASSLRPGQGFSYEQYF
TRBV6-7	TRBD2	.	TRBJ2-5	TGTGCCAGCAGTTTACCACTAGCGGGAGGGCCAGAGACCCAGTACTTC	CASSLPLAGGPETQYF
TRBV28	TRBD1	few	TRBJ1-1	TGTGCCAGCAGTTTATACTACAGGGGGCGGGCTTTCTTT	CASSLYYRGRAFF
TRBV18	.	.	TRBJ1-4	TGTGCCAGCTCACCATCGGACTCTTGGGGGGAAAAACTGTTTTTT	CASSPSDSWGEKLFF
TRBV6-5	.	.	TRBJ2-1	TGTGCCAGCGGGAGTGTCTATGAGCAGTTCTTC	CASGSVYEQFF
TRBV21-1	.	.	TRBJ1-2	TGTGCCAGCAGGGGGGCGGGTGGCTACACCTTC	CASRGAGGYTF
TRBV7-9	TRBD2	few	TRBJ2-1	TGTGCCAGCGGCGGGAGGGCCAATGAGCAGTTCTTC	CASGGRANEQFF